The 22 T cell receptor beta chains in this list originate from one sample, sequenced in a study of cytomegalovirus exposure and HLA in healthy donors. Produced via immunoSEQ multiplex PCR; TCRdb's table is partial and in-frame only. The sample contains 150,000 to 250,000 clones, roughly 77% of which appear only once. The material sequenced was PBMCs. The source of these receptors is a woman younger than 45 in good health and CMV-seronegative.

This clone was detected once. CDR3 coding DNA: TGCAGCGTTGAGAAGTACACGGATACGCAGTATTTT. Protein sequence: CSVEKYTDTQYF. The V call is TRBV29-1, the J call TRBJ2-3; no definite D call. Trimming removed 3 bases at V and 6 bases at J, with 10 bases between. The V gene's germline CDR1 is SQVTM and CDR2 ANQGSEA. CDR3 length: 12 amino acids.

This clone was counted once. The genes are TRBV30 and TRBJ1-2; no clear D. CDR1 and CDR2 from the germline V gene are GTSNPN and SVGIG (reference sequence). This CDR3 region has 13 residues. The V end was cut by 5 bases, the J end by 5 bases, with 15 bases between. CDR3 protein: CAWSAGYGYGYTF. In DNA, the CDR3 is TGTGCCTGGTCGGCGGGATATGGGTATGGCTACACCTTC.

The V call is TRBV10-3, the J call TRBJ2-7; TRBD1 matches at 10 bases. This CDR3 is built from 15 residues. Germline-derived CDR1 and CDR2 are ENHRY and SYGVKD. V shed 6 bases and J 0 bases; nucleotides not matched to a gene: 5. The chain's CDR3 is CAIRGGQGDSYEQYF. For the CDR3, the DNA is TGTGCCATCAGGGGAGGACAGGGGGACTCCTACGAGCAGTACTTC.

The chain has TRBV27 and TRBJ2-7; TRBD1 matches at 7 bases. This CDR3 is 13 amino acids long. With V trimmed by 2 bases and J by 4 bases, 2 bases remained unmatched. The germline V gene encodes CDR1 MNHEY and CDR2 SMNVEV (reference sequence). The CDR3 sequence: CASSLRGQYEQYF. CDR3 DNA sequence: TGTGCCAGCAGTTTAAGGGGGCAATACGAGCAGTACTTC.

The V gene is TRBV9, the J gene TRBJ2-6; TRBD1 agrees at 11 bases. The CDR3 sequence is 18 residues long. From germline, CDR1 is SGDLS and CDR2 YYNGEE. The junction had 7 bases not matched to a gene; V was cut back by 3 bases and J by 2 bases. This CDR3 reads CASSGWDRGDAGANVLTF. The CDR3 bases are TGTGCCAGCAGCGGATGGGACAGGGGGGATGCTGGGGCCAACGTCCTGACTTTC.

This clone has only one observation. The gene calls are TRBV19 and TRBJ1-5, with 8 bases matching TRBD1. V was pared by 5 bases and J by 7 bases, with 4 bases of the junction left unmatched. Germline-derived CDR1 and CDR2 are LNHDA and SQIVND (reference sequence). The CDR3 is 13 residues long. CDR3 amino acids: CASSPTGGQPQHF. The CDR3 bases are TGTGCCAGTAGTCCAACAGGGGGACAGCCCCAGCATTTT.

This clone was seen more than once but under ten times. The gene calls are TRBV9 and TRBJ1-3; the D gene is possibly TRBD1 (5 bases). CDR1 is SGDLS and CDR2 is YYNGEE in the germline V gene. Trimming pared 7 bases from V and 4 bases from J, leaving 9 bases between. The CDR3 runs to 12 residues. CDR3 DNA: TGTGCCAGCCAGGGAACGGGAAACACCATATATTTT. This codes for CASQGTGNTIYF.

The V call is TRBV7-8, the J call TRBJ1-5; 10 bases map to TRBD1. J gave up 2 bases and V 9 bases, and 10 bases lay outside the gene matches. Looked up from germline, CDR1 is SGHVS and CDR2 is FQNEAQ. The CDR3 spans 16 residues. For the CDR3, the DNA is TGTGCCAGTCAACCGGGACAGGGGTCGGGCAATCAGCCCCAGCATTTT. Translating it yields CASQPGQGSGNQPQHF.

This clone was detected a few times. This rearrangement joins TRBV28 to TRBJ1-2, with 7 bases matching TRBD1. The CDR3 covers 14 residues. The junction had 9 bases not matched to a gene; V was cut back by 6 bases and J by 5 bases. The germline V gene encodes CDR1 MDHEN and CDR2 SYDVKM. CDR3 nucleotides: TGTGCCAGCAGGAGACAGGGACTGAGGTATGGCTACACCTTC. Its protein product is CASRRQGLRYGYTF.

This chain connects TRBV7-9 to TRBJ2-7; D is ambiguous. In germline, CDR1 is SEHNR, CDR2 FQNEAQ (reference sequence). The CDR3 is made up of 12 amino acids. Trimming removed 5 bases from V and 2 bases from J, with 7 bases in between. CDR3 residues: CASSTLTYEQYF. CDR3 sequence (DNA): TGTGCCAGCAGCACCCTAACCTACGAGCAGTACTTC.

The rearrangement joins TRBV7-7 to TRBJ2-2; the match to TRBD1 covers 8 bases. The V and J ends lost 10 bases and 5 bases, in that order; junction bases with no gene match: 3. CDR3 size: 12 residues. Germline V lookup: CDR1 SSHAT, CDR2 FNYEAQ (reference sequence). In DNA form, the CDR3 reads TGTGCCACCCGACAGGGGACCGGGGAGCTGTTTTTT. It is translated as CATRQGTGELFF.

The chain recombines TRBV27 with TRBJ2-7; 8 bases fit TRBD1. This CDR3 region has 16 residues. In germline, CDR1 is MNHEY, CDR2 SMNVEV (reference sequence). V lost 6 bases and J lost 5; bases outside the gene matches: 15. CDR3 nucleotides: TGTGCCAGCAGCGACCCGCTCCCGGGACAGGTCCACGAGCAGTACTTC. This sequence encodes CASSDPLPGQVHEQYF.

In its sample, this clone was seen once. The chain combines TRBV4-2 with TRBJ2-1; 10 nucleotides agree with TRBD2. The CDR3 loop spans 20 amino acids. The V segment lost 2 bases and the J segment 8 bases; nucleotides outside the gene matches: 21. Germline loops: CDR1 LGHNA, CDR2 YNFKEQ. CDR3 in DNA: TGTGCCAGCAGCCAAAAGGGGAGGGGCGGACTAGCGGACAGAAGTGATGAGCAGTTCTTC. The encoded protein is CASSQKGRGGLADRSDEQFF.

The chain has TRBV10-1 and TRBJ2-7, with a weak D call TRBD2 (6 bases). Trimming left V 0 bases short and J 3 bases short, with 12 bases between. Germline CDR1 and CDR2: WNHNN and SYGVQD (reference sequence). The CDR3 covers 15 residues. CDR3: CASSESGGNLYEQYF. The CDR3 nucleotides are TGCGCCAGCAGTGAGTCGGGCGGGAACCTCTACGAGCAGTACTTC.

V usage is TRBV2 and J usage is TRBJ2-3, with a weak D call TRBD1 (6 bases). The CDR3 length is 12 residues. CDR1 SNHLY and CDR2 FYNNEI come from the germline V gene. The V and J ends lost 6 bases and 6 bases respectively, with 10 bases between them. CDR3 sequence reads: CASSPRGDTQYF. CDR3 in DNA: TGTGCCAGCAGCCCGAGGGGGGATACGCAGTATTTT.

Turning to this clone: The sample contains more than one DNA sequence encoding this CDR3. J is TRBJ1-5 and V is TRBV19; the D is unclear. In germline, CDR1 is LNHDA, CDR2 SQIVND (reference sequence). V was shortened by 3 bases and J by 6 bases, with 9 bases between the two germline ends. This CDR3 has 13 amino acids. DNA for the CDR3: TGTGCCAGTAGTATCGTTGGAGGTCAGCCCCAGCATTTT. Translated, it gives CASSIVGGQPQHF.

V and J are TRBV27 and TRBJ2-3; the match to TRBD1 covers 7 bases. The trim removed 3 bases at V and 10 bases at J, leaving 4 bases unmatched. CDR1 is MNHEY and CDR2 is SMNVEV in the germline V gene (reference sequence). This CDR3 has 12 residues. The CDR3 DNA reads TGTGCCAGCAGTTTCCGGGACAGAGCGCAGTATTTT. Protein product: CASSFRDRAQYF.

This chain uses TRBV6-4 with TRBJ2-7; possibly TRBD2 for D (5 bases). CDR3 length: 17 residues. Germline V gene lookup returns CDR1 MRHNA and CDR2 SNTAGT. Between the trimmed V and J ends, which lost 0 bases and 0 bases, there was a span of 15 bases. Here the CDR3 reads CASSDSKSAESSYEQYF. CDR3 nucleotides: TGTGCCAGCAGTGACTCGAAGTCAGCGGAGAGCTCCTACGAGCAGTACTTC.

The chain joins TRBV15 to TRBJ1-1, with 10 bases identical to TRBD1. V trimming: 6 bases; J trimming: 5 bases; junction bases outside the gene matches: 9. CDR1 is LNHNV, CDR2 YYDKDF, per germline (reference sequence). The CDR3 is made up of 15 amino acids. The CDR3 spells CATRPRTGGKTEAFF. The CDR3 bases are TGTGCCACCAGACCCAGGACAGGGGGAAAAACTGAAGCTTTCTTT.

The genes are TRBV5-1 and TRBJ1-2, with 8 bases identical to TRBD1. Germline trimming cut 3 bases from V and 1 base from J; bases unmatched to any gene: 17. CDR1 and CDR2 (germline): SGHRS, YFSETQ. This CDR3 spans 19 amino acids. This chain's CDR3 is CASSSPLNGQGNFNYGYTF. The CDR3 DNA reads as TGCGCCAGCAGCTCACCATTAAATGGACAGGGAAATTTTAACTATGGCTACACCTTC.

About this clone: Germline is not matched at one junction end, which may reflect a read error. V gene TRBV4-2 combines with J gene TRBJ2-2; TRBD1 matches 8 bases. Germline V lookup: CDR1 LGHNA, CDR2 YNFKEQ. This CDR3 comprises 16 residues. The CDR3 reads CASSQERTGNIGELFF. DNA of the CDR3: TGTGCCAGCAGCCAAGAGCGGACAGGGAACATCGGGGAGCTGTTTTTT.

The V gene is TRBV11-1, the J gene TRBJ2-3; 8 nucleotides match TRBD2. With V trimmed by 5 bases and J by 3 bases, 10 bases remained unmatched. CDR1 and CDR2 (germline): SGHAT, FQDESV (reference sequence). The CDR3 sequence is 16 residues long. The CDR3 coding sequence is TGTGCCAGCAGCCCAACGCCCAGCGGGGGTACAGATACGCAGTATTTT. This codes for CASSPTPSGGTDTQYF.